These T cell receptor beta chains were read from a single sample in a study of blood T cell repertoires in COVID-19. Libraries were prepared by immunoSEQ multiplex PCR; TCRdb keeps only in-frame clonotypes and omits some of them. The sample contains about 110,000 clones, approximately 83% of which appear only once. The specimen was peripheral blood. The origin of the receptors is a woman aged 70 to 79 with acute or convalescent COVID-19. Each CDR3 is given without its conserved first and last residue. D genes are given only for firm matches. Some rows have no size entry. The others give once, few or many, or a class for an expanded clone.

clone_size	d_call	j_call	v_call	cdr3_length	cdr3_aa
once	TRBD2	TRBJ2-7	TRBV10-1	12	ASSSTSGTYEQY
-	-	TRBJ1-2	TRBV19	13	ASQTLRAGHYGYT
-	TRBD1	TRBJ2-2	TRBV6-5	12	ASSPQGAGGELF
-	-	TRBJ1-2	TRBV12-3/TRBV12-4	11	ASRPKQDYGYT
-	TRBD1	TRBJ1-4	TRBV7-9	14	ASSLDPGQGREKLF
-	TRBD2	TRBJ2-1	TRBV16	13	ASSYSGMPYNEQF
-	TRBD1	TRBJ2-1	TRBV23-1	15	ASSQLVKGQGEDEQF
-	TRBD2	TRBJ2-3	TRBV5-1	14	ASRSVAGGPADTQY
few	-	TRBJ1-2	TRBV30	9	AWSTRGGYT
-	TRBD2	TRBJ2-1	TRBV7-9	13	ASSSRLASGDEQF
-	TRBD1	TRBJ2-7	TRBV28	14	ASPPTGRGLSYEQY
-	-	TRBJ1-2	TRBV2	11	ASSRELRDGYT
-	-	TRBJ2-3	TRBV12-3/TRBV12-4	9	ASPGTDTQY
-	-	TRBJ1-1	TRBV11-2	11	ASRPGFGPEAF
-	TRBD2	TRBJ2-3	TRBV7-2	13	ASSFSGLASDTQY
-	-	TRBJ1-1	TRBV5-1	15	ASSSGLGGATNTEAF
-	-	TRBJ1-6	TRBV19	13	ASNPTGDHNSPLH
-	-	TRBJ1-2	TRBV28	11	ASSFRGAEGYT
once	-	TRBJ1-4	TRBV6-5	12	ASGDYRVKEKLF
-	-	TRBJ1-1	TRBV14	11	ASSLMGLGGAF
-	TRBD2	TRBJ2-2	TRBV7-3	14	ASSLGLADHTGELF
once	-	TRBJ1-5	TRBV12-3/TRBV12-4	11	ASSLNMFQPQH
-	TRBD2	TRBJ2-1	TRBV10-2	13	ASNTGTSGTAEQF
-	-	TRBJ2-7	TRBV11-2	13	ASSPQRGRSYEQY
-	-	TRBJ2-3	TRBV5-1	13	ASSPPRDGTDTQY
-	TRBD2	TRBJ2-1	TRBV15	13	ATSVSGSTANEQF
-	-	TRBJ1-1	TRBV3-1/TRBV3-2	12	ASSQGPWNTEAF
-	-	TRBJ2-1	TRBV7-7	11	ASSPRVGNEQF
-	TRBD1	TRBJ1-5	TRBV6-5	12	ASRSGTGAQPQH
-	TRBD1	TRBJ2-1	TRBV7-2	15	ASSPASPGQGYNEQF
-	-	TRBJ2-2	TRBV7-9	12	ASSLTTDTGELF
-	TRBD2	TRBJ2-1	TRBV5-1	13	ASSLGASGYNEQF
-	TRBD2	TRBJ2-5	TRBV7-2	13	ASSLRRGGRETQY
-	TRBD1	TRBJ2-1	TRBV6-5	13	ASRTTGGLDNEQF
few	TRBD1	TRBJ1-1	TRBV28	12	ASSSRQGATEAF
-	TRBD2	TRBJ2-6	TRBV9	16	ASSVGGGRAPGANVLT
once	-	TRBJ1-3	TRBV2	10	ASSFSGNTIY
-	-	TRBJ2-5	TRBV2	12	ATMREVKQETQY
-	TRBD1	TRBJ1-4	TRBV5-1	14	ASSTGQGQGNEKLF
few	TRBD1	TRBJ2-5	TRBV10-3	11	AMAWDREETQY
-	TRBD1	TRBJ1-5	TRBV7-2	13	ASSLDRGRNQPQH
-	TRBD1	TRBJ1-2	TRBV28	13	ASRSSPGTVYGYT
once	-	TRBJ2-2	TRBV18	9	ASSMGPELF
-	TRBD1	TRBJ1-6	TRBV6-4	11	ASSQGENSPLH
few	TRBD1	TRBJ1-1	TRBV6-5	12	ASSSGQRDTEAF